This paragraph reports one T cell receptor beta chain. The data belong to a study of shared clonotypes between healthy human individuals. The CDR3 length is 16 residues. V shed 4 bases, J shed 4 bases, and the junction held 8 bases outside the gene matches. Germline V lookup: CDR1 SGHNT, CDR2 YYREEE (reference sequence). Donors had no recently reported acute infections or vaccinations and were HIV-negative. Tens of millions of PBMCs supplied genomic DNA for unsorted samples. Using ten immunoSEQ deep assay plates, investigators sequenced unsorted PBMC DNA. TCRdb's copy holds only in-frame clones and misses some; the assay was immunoSEQ multiplex PCR. The sample holds hundreds of thousands of clones, around 80% seen once.

Sequenced: PBMCs. The chain employs TRBV5-4 and TRBJ2-3, with TRBD2 matching 11 bases. The receptor was isolated from a woman in her thirties or forties in good health. Some clones in this sample may be carry-over from other donors' samples. CDR3 nucleotides: TGTGCCAGCAGCCTTCCGACTAGCGGGACGGCAGATACGCAGTATTTT. Protein: CASSLPTSGTADTQYF. Together with reference TRBV5-4 and TRBJ2-3, the CDR3 gives the full variable domain: ETGVTQSPTHLIKTRGQQVTLRCSSQSGHNTVSWYQQALGQGPQFIFQYYREEENGRGNFPPRFSGLQFPNYSSELNVNALELDDSALYLCASSLPTSGTADTQYFGPGTRLTVL.